This T cell receptor (beta chain) is drawn from a study of blood T cells in healthy people across ages. Study-wide results and limits: The study found more naive CD4+ cells and higher diversity in long-lived than aged donors.

Alongside a J-beta primer mix, a sample-barcoded 5' primer served in a second PCR lasting about 7 to 12 cycles. Every cDNA molecule bore a tag from a template-switch adaptor containing 12 random nucleotides. TCRdb itself ran the 5' RACE reads through MiXCR, one entry per CDR3 protein. The sample lists under 2,000,000 distinct CDR3 sequences; less than 50% were seen once. CDR3 length: 14 amino acids. The germline gives CDR1 SGDLS, CDR2 YYNGEE. Trimming at V came to 0 bases and at J to 10 bases, leaving 6 bases not matched to a gene. Comments on this clonotype: As yet, its antigen is unknown.

The sequence was obtained from a woman aged 40 to 55 in good health. The rearrangement uses TRBV9 and TRBJ2-3, with 9 bases that match TRBD2. The sequencing input was blood. As DNA, the CDR3 is TGTGCCAGCAGCGTAGGGCTAGCGGGGAACGCGCAGTATTTT. Translating it yields CASSVGLAGNAQYF.